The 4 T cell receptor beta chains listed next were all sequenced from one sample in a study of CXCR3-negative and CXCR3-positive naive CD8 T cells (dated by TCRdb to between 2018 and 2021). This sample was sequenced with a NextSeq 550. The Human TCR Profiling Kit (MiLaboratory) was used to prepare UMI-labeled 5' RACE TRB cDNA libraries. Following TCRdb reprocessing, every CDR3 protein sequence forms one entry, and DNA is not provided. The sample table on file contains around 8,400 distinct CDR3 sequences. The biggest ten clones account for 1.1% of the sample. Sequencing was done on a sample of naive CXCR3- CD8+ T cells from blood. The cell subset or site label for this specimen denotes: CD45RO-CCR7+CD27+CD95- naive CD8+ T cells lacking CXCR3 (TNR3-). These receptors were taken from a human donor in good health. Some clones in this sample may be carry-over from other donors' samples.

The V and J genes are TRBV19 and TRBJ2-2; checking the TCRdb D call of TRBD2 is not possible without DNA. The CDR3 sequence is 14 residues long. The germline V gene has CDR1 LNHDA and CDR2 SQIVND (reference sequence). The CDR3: CASASGSSTGELFF.

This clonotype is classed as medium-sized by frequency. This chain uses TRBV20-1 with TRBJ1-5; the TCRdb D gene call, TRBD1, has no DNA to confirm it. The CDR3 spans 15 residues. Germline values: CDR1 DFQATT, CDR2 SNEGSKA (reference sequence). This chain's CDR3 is CSAIDRGSSNQPQHF.

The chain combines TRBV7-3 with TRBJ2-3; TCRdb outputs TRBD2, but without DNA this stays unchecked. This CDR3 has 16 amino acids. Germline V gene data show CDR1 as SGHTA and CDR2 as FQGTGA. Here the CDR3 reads CASSYIAGGSTDTQYF.

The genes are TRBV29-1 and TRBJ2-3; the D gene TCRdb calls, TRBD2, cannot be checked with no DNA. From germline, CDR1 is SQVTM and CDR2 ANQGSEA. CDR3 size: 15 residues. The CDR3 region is CSVGASGRSSDTQYF.